The present TCR beta chain was sequenced within a study of human T cells and chemical hapten exposure. Overall study: Variation in per-sample TCR yields came mainly from small pooled library volume differences.

Individual cDNA molecules (in the library) carried attached unique molecular identifiers. MiXCR was run by TCRdb on the RACE reads, yielding one entry per CDR3 protein. The sample consists of around 380,000 distinct CDR3 sequences, 4.8% of them appearing once. Trimming pared 3 bases from V and 5 bases from J, leaving 20 bases between. The length of the CDR3 is 16 residues. Germline CDR1 and CDR2: MDHEN and SYDVKM. The time point denotes: patch test 1, 2 weeks after DPC sensitization. The treatment was: therapeutic diphenylcyclopropenone sensitization with weekly scalp DPC. The material was whole blood, obtained in connection with sensitization to the hapten diphenylcyclopropenone (DPC). This sequence originates from a woman in her forties or fifties with alopecia areata. Some clones in this sample may be carry-over from other donors' samples. The J gene is TRBJ2-7, the V gene TRBV28; D might be TRBD1 or TRBD2, each matching 6 bases. CDR3 in amino acids: CASSLRDWRGIDEQYF. In DNA, the CDR3 is TGTGCCAGCAGTTTGCGTGATTGGAGGGGGATTGACGAGCAGTACTTC.